The present entry profiles one TCR beta chain with its context. Original processing notes: Researchers report that nucleated cell counts were estimated from reference gene primer amplification. Here immunoSEQ multiplex PCR was the method, and the copy in TCRdb shows in-frame clones only, minus some. The V and J calls and clone size come from that table; D and trimming were worked out from the DNA. The table records about 70,000 clones, approximately 80% of them present only once. This CDR3 is 15 amino acids long. V was pared by 5 bases and J by 3 bases, with 15 bases between. Germline V gene sequence: CDR1 KGHDR, CDR2 SFDVKD. The data stem from a study of blood T cell repertoires in COVID-19. The overall study: Sites across the United States, Italy and Spain contributed samples from acute and convalescent COVID-19. T cells, B-cell-depleted T cells, or PBMCs provided the cDNA or gDNA that served as material.

Sequencing was performed on peripheral blood. J is TRBJ2-5 and V is TRBV24-1, with D perhaps TRBD2 (6 bases). This sequence was found in an elderly woman with active or convalescent COVID-19. This CDR3 is CATSGTGEPKETQYF. In nucleotides, the CDR3 is TGTGCCACCAGTGGTACGGGAGAGCCTAAAGAGACCCAGTACTTC.